This record covers a single T cell receptor (beta chain). Its antigen remains undetermined. Base qualities are not recorded, but no much larger clone differs from it by a single base. In the prospective study, participants were about 18 to 95 years old, resided in around 25 geographic areas of the United States, and were enrolled through a virtual design. In the prospective study, cohorts were assigned on the basis of participant-reported clinical history obtained from a screening survey and a study questionnaire. Exposed participants were defined as having been in contact with someone with a PCR-confirmed or clinician-diagnosed COVID-19 case within 2 weeks of study entry. In the prospective study, whole blood, serum and a nasopharyngeal or oropharyngeal swab were collected from each participant by mobile phlebotomists. Additional blood draws and questionnaires over an approximately 2-month period could optionally be provided by prospective study participants. Before DNA extraction, prospective study blood samples were shipped either frozen or at room temperature.

Per the germline V gene, MNHEY is the CDR1 and SVGAGI is the CDR2. V and J lose 7 bases and 6 bases, and a span of 18 bases separates them. The CDR3 numbers 14 residues from cysteine through phenylalanine. The DNA shown is the 42-base CDR3, in frame from base 1. TCRbeta CDR3 regions were amplified from genomic DNA by means of the immunoSEQ Assay, a bias-controlled multiplex PCR. The study's processing was this. Nucleated cell counts per sample were estimated from amplification of reference gene primers within the assay. Sequence reads were collapsed and filtered to measure the absolute abundance of every unique TCRbeta CDR3 rearrangement. For each sample, productive Simpson clonality was calculated by taking the square root of Simpson's diversity index across productive rearrangements. The table was pulled from immuneACCESS by TCRdb, which kept in-frame rearrangements only. Such tables lose some clones; where checked, under half of the loss comes from unresolved V genes, and the rest has no known cause. The V and J calls and clone size were taken over from that table, and D and trimming were inferred from the DNA. Counted in this sample were about 200,000 clones; roughly 90% of them appeared once. The ten largest account for roughly 4% of the sample.

These data belong to a study of blood T cell repertoires in COVID-19 (dated by TCRdb to 2018 to 2021). Notes on the research overall: Samples covering the acute and convalescent phases of COVID-19 were provided by collaborators in the United States, Italy and Spain. Subjects who had been exposed to COVID-19, were actively infected with it, or had recovered from it provided the deeply sampled blood TCRbeta repertoires that made up the dataset. The prospective study material was composed of cDNA or gDNA derived from T cells, B-cell-depleted T cells, or PBMCs. Where HLA class I and class II types were available, the types were taken from metadata supplied by the sample provider, not from assay-based typing. A freely available public database, intended as a resource for researchers studying the immune response to SARS-CoV-2, is where the repertoires were released. The samples were drawn from two sources: the first 160 participants of the ongoing ImmuneRACE study, and about 1,300 subjects contributed by 6 global collaborators. Nearly every sample came with metadata listing a de-identified subject ID, COVID-19 status, age in years and sex.

On the study overall, not on this receptor specifically: The amount of clinical and demographic metadata varied by source and participant and was provided uncurated.

The V gene is TRBV6-5 and the J gene is TRBJ1-2; the D gene identity is not certain. Sequencing was done on a sample of PBMCs or T cells enriched from blood (not recorded which). The source is a woman under 40 who had been exposed to COVID-19. The DNA sequence is as follows: TGTGCCAGCATGGAGGGCCTCGGATATGATGGCTACACCTTC. The resulting protein is CASMEGLGYDGYTF.